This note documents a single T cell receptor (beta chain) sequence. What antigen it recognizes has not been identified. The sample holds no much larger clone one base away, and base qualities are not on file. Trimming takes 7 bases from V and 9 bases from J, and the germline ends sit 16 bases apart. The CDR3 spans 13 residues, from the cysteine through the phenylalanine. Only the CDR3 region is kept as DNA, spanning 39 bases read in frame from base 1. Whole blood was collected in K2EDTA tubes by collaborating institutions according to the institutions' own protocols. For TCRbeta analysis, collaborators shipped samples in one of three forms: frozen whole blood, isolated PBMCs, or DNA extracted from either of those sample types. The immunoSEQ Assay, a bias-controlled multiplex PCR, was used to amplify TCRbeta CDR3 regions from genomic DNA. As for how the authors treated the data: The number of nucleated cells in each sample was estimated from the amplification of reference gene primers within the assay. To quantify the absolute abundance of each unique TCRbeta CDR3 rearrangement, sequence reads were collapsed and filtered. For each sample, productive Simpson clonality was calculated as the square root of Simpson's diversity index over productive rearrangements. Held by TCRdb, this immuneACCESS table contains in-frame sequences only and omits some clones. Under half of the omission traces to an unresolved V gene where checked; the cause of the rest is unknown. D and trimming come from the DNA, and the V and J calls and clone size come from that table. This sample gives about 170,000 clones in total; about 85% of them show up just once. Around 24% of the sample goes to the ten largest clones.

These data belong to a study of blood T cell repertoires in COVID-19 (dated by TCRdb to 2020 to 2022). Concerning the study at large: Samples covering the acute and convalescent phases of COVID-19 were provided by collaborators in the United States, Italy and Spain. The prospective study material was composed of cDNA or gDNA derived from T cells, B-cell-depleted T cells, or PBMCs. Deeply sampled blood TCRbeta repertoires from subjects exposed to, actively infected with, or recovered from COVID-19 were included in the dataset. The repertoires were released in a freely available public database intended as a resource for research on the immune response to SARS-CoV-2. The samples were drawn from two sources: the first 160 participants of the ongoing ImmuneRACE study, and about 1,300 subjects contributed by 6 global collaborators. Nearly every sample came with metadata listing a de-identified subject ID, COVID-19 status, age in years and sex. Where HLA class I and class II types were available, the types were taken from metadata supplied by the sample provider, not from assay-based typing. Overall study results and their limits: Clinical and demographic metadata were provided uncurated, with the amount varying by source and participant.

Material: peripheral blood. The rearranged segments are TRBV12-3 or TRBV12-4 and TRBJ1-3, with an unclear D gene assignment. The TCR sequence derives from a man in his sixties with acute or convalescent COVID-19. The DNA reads TGTGCCAGCATCTTAACTGGAGGGAGCACCATATATTTT. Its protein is CASILTGGSTIYF.